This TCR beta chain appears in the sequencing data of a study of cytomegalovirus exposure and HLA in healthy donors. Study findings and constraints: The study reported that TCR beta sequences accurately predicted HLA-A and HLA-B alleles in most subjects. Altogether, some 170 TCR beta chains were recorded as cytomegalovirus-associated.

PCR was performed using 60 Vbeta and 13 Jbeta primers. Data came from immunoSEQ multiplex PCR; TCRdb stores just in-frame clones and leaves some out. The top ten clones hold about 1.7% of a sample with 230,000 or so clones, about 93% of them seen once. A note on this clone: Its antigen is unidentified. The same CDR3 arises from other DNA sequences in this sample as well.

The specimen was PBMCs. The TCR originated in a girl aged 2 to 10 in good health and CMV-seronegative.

The CDR3 DNA reads as TGTGCCAGCAGTCGACAGGGCGGTAATGAAAAACTGTTTTTT. This codes for CASSRQGGNEKLFF. The rearrangement joins TRBV6-5 to TRBJ1-4; 7 bases align to TRBD1. The CDR3 spans 14 residues. Germline values: CDR1 MNHEY, CDR2 SVGAGI. J was trimmed by 4 bases and V by 5 bases; bases with no gene match: 4.